The 28 T cell receptor beta chains listed next were all sequenced from one sample in a study of blood T cell repertoires in COVID-19. Sequenced by immunoSEQ multiplex PCR; TCRdb stores in-frame clones only, minus some. The sample consists of about 100,000 clones, around 73% of them appearing once. Sequenced: peripheral blood. These receptors were obtained from a man between 60 and 75 years old with active or convalescent COVID-19.

The chain employs TRBV18 and TRBJ2-1; TRBD2 matches 7 bases. CDR1 KGHSH and CDR2 LQKENI come from the germline V gene. V was pared by 3 bases and J by 8 bases, with 13 bases of the junction left unmatched. The CDR3 totals 16 residues. CDR3 region: CASSPSTSSLVDEQFF. In nucleotides, the CDR3 is TGTGCCAGCTCACCCTCGACTAGCTCACTGGTGGATGAGCAGTTCTTC.

This chain connects TRBV6-2 or TRBV6-3 to TRBJ2-3; TRBD2 aligns across 8 bases. CDR1 and CDR2 from the germline V gene are MNHEY and SVGEGT. The CDR3 runs 17 residues. The junction had 7 bases not matched to a gene; V was cut back by 0 bases and J by 2 bases. The CDR3 DNA follows: TGTGCCAGCAGTTACTCGAGTACTAGCGGCACCACAGATACGCAGTATTTT. Amino acid sequence: CASSYSSTSGTTDTQYF.

The chain has TRBV6-5 and TRBJ2-3; 8 bases are shared with TRBD1. The CDR3 loop spans 15 amino acids. V dropped 5 bases and J dropped 1; count of bases not matched to a gene: 5. Germline values: CDR1 MNHEY, CDR2 SVGAGI. The CDR3 loop is CASSRTGSRTDTQYF. Here the CDR3 DNA reads TGTGCCAGCAGTCGGACAGGGTCGCGCACAGATACGCAGTATTTT.

A single count supports this clone. V is TRBV7-2 and J is TRBJ1-3, with TRBD1 matching over 9 bases. V lost 5 bases to trimming and J lost 3 bases; unmatched junction nucleotides: 5. In germline, CDR1 is SGHTA, CDR2 FQGNSA. The CDR3 runs to 15 residues. This chain's CDR3 is CASSKQGAGGNTIYF. The CDR3 nucleotides read TGTGCCAGCAGCAAACAGGGGGCAGGTGGAAACACCATATATTTT.

J is TRBJ1-2 and V is TRBV30, with D perhaps TRBD1 (5 bases). Deletions cut 4 bases from V and 7 bases from J, with 16 bases between. The CDR3 contains 13 residues. Germline V gives CDR1 GTSNPN, CDR2 SVGIG (reference sequence). The chain's CDR3 is CAWTPGGYSGYTF. The CDR3 DNA is TGTGCCTGGACCCCTGGGGGGTATTCTGGCTACACCTTC.

This clone is a singleton in its sample. The rearrangement links TRBV28 to TRBJ2-7, with D tentatively TRBD1 (5 bases). Germline V gene lookup returns CDR1 MDHEN and CDR2 SYDVKM. CDR3 size: 13 residues. Trimming took off 7 bases at V and 2 bases at J, with 12 bases between the two ends. The CDR3 spells CASTQGAAYEQYF. The DNA of the CDR3 is TGTGCCAGCACCCAAGGGGCTGCCTACGAGCAGTACTTC.

The chain recombines TRBV3-1 (or the pseudogene TRBV3-2) with TRBJ2-6, with D tentatively TRBD2 (6 bases). This CDR3 comprises 17 residues. With 5 bases removed from V and 0 bases from J, the gap between germline ends came to 14 bases. Germline CDR1 reads LGHDT; CDR2 reads YNNKEL (reference sequence). The CDR3: CASSASASSSGANVLTF. The CDR3 nucleotides read TGTGCCAGCAGCGCTAGCGCCTCCAGCTCTGGGGCCAACGTCCTGACTTTC.

The chain links TRBV10-2 to TRBJ1-1, with 10 positions matching TRBD1. The germline CDR1 and CDR2 sequences are WSHSY and SAAADI. V lost 4 bases, J lost 8 bases, and 4 bases stayed unmatched. The CDR3 consists of 13 residues. CDR3 DNA: TGCGCCAGCAGTGCCCCGGGACAGGGGGAAGCTTTCTTT. As protein: CASSAPGQGEAFF.

The V call is TRBV19, the J call TRBJ1-6; D ambiguous. The V end was cut by 3 bases, the J end by 7 bases, with 7 bases between. Germline V CDR1 and CDR2: LNHDA, SQIVND (reference sequence). The CDR3 consists of 13 residues. CDR3 amino acids: CASSIARNSPLHF. CDR3 coding DNA: TGTGCCAGTAGTATCGCTAGGAATTCACCCCTCCACTTT.

The chain has TRBV5-1 and TRBJ1-1; D call uncertain. Germline loops: CDR1 SGHRS, CDR2 YFSETQ. The CDR3 spans 14 residues. The ends were cut back, 5 bases at V and 0 bases at J, with 11 bases in the middle. DNA for the CDR3: TGCGCCAGCAGTTCAAGCGGGATGAACACTGAAGCTTTCTTT. This translates into CASSSSGMNTEAFF.

J is TRBJ1-2 and V is TRBV5-4; a weak D match, TRBD1 (5 bases). V dropped 4 bases and J dropped 8 bases, with 12 bases sitting between them. The CDR3 length is 12 residues. Germline V gene lookup returns CDR1 SGHNT and CDR2 YYREEE (reference sequence). As DNA, the CDR3 is TGTGCCAGCAGCGGCGTAGGGGTAGGCTACACCTTC. Its translation is CASSGVGVGYTF.

The chain couples TRBV18 to TRBJ2-1, with D possibly being TRBD2 (6 bases). V shed 3 bases and J shed 10 bases, with 19 bases lying between them. Germline-derived CDR1 and CDR2 are KGHSH and LQKENI. CDR3 length equals 15 residues. In DNA form, the CDR3 reads TGTGCCAGCTCACCCCCGGGACTGCCGCCCAGAGAGCAGTTCTTC. It translates to CASSPPGLPPREQFF.

In its sample, this clone was seen a few times. V gene TRBV6-5 combines with J gene TRBJ1-6, with D hard to call. Germline V gene sequence: CDR1 MNHEY, CDR2 SVGAGI. The CDR3 is 14 amino acids. The V gene lost 7 bases and the J gene lost 8 bases, with 15 bases spanning the gap. CDR3 loop: CASTRVSSDSPLHF. CDR3 DNA sequence: TGTGCCAGCACGAGGGTATCGTCTGATTCACCCCTCCACTTT.

The chain combines TRBV29-1 with TRBJ1-3; TRBD1 matches 7 bases. The germline gives CDR1 SQVTM, CDR2 ANQGSEA. The CDR3 is made up of 12 amino acids. V gave up 6 bases and J gave up 2 bases; unmatched junction bases: 1. The CDR3, as DNA: TGCAGCGTAGGGACAGCTGGAAACACCATATATTTT. The encoded protein is CSVGTAGNTIYF.

This chain joins TRBV19 and TRBJ2-1, with 10 nucleotides matching TRBD2. Losses at the gene ends were 1 base for V and 6 bases for J; bases not matched to a gene: 9. Germline V lookup: CDR1 LNHDA, CDR2 SQIVND (reference sequence). CDR3 length: 17 amino acids. The CDR3 DNA reads TGTGCCAGTAGTATAGGGTTAGGACTAGCGGAGATCAATGAGCAGTTCTTC. Translated: CASSIGLGLAEINEQFF.

The genes are TRBV5-1 and TRBJ2-2, with 7 positions matching TRBD1. CDR3 length: 15 residues. From germline, CDR1 is SGHRS and CDR2 YFSETQ. Germline trimming cut 5 bases from V and 0 bases from J; bases unmatched to any gene: 4. CDR3 residues: CASRSQGANTGELFF. The DNA of the CDR3 is TGCGCCAGCAGATCGCAGGGGGCGAACACCGGGGAGCTGTTTTTT.

The rearrangement joins TRBV20-1 to TRBJ2-3; 10 nucleotides agree with TRBD2. The CDR3 runs 19 residues. CDR1 and CDR2 (germline): DFQATT, SNEGSKA (reference sequence). Germline trimming cut 3 bases from V and 0 bases from J; bases unmatched to any gene: 15. CDR3 region: CSASGGSASGSWSTDTQYF. CDR3 nucleotide sequence: TGCAGTGCTAGTGGCGGTAGTGCTAGCGGGAGCTGGAGCACAGATACGCAGTATTTT.

Details on this clone: Other DNA sequences in this sample translate to the same CDR3. The chain carries TRBV7-2 and TRBJ1-1; D is unresolved. CDR1 and CDR2 from the germline V gene are SGHTA and FQGNSA. V was shortened by 4 bases and J by 3 bases, with 9 bases between the two germline ends. The CDR3 length is 13 residues. The CDR3 region is CASSSSGYTEAFF. CDR3 sequence (DNA): TGTGCCAGCAGCTCCTCCGGGTACACTGAAGCTTTCTTT.

The chain links TRBV5-1 to TRBJ2-5, with D hard to call. Trimming pared 2 bases from V and 4 bases from J, leaving 12 bases between. The CDR3 totals 14 residues. The germline CDR1 and CDR2 sequences are SGHRS and YFSETQ. In DNA form, the CDR3 reads TGCGCCAGCAGCTTTCAGGCCATGGGAGAGACCCAGTACTTC. This translates into CASSFQAMGETQYF.

This chain joins TRBV19 and TRBJ2-1, with TRBD2 matching 13 bases. The germline gives CDR1 LNHDA, CDR2 SQIVND (reference sequence). This CDR3 is built from 16 residues. The V segment lost 4 bases and the J segment 10 bases; nucleotides outside the gene matches: 10. The CDR3 reads CASSTSGLAGIREQFF. CDR3 sequence (DNA): TGTGCCAGTAGTACCTCGGGACTAGCGGGAATCCGGGAGCAGTTCTTC.

This clone was picked up one time. The chain uses TRBV28 and TRBJ2-1, with D possibly matching TRBD2 (5 bases). CDR1 MDHEN and CDR2 SYDVKM come from the germline V gene. The CDR3 extends over 15 amino acids. V gave up 5 bases and J gave up 4 bases, with 15 bases separating them. The CDR3: CASSGMVGGYNEQFF. The DNA for the CDR3 is TGTGCCAGCAGTGGGATGGTTGGAGGATACAATGAGCAGTTCTTC.

The gene calls are TRBV10-1 and TRBJ2-3; 10 bases agree with TRBD2. V lost 0 bases, J lost 5 bases, and 8 bases stayed unmatched. CDR3 size: 17 residues. Germline V gene data show CDR1 as WNHNN and CDR2 as SYGVQD (reference sequence). DNA for the CDR3: TGCGCCAGCAGTGAGTCCGGGACTAGCGCGTTCAAAGATACGCAGTATTTT. Translated, it gives CASSESGTSAFKDTQYF.

This chain links TRBV12-3 or TRBV12-4 with TRBJ1-6; perhaps TRBD1 as D (6 bases). CDR3 size: 13 residues. Trimming stripped 7 bases from V and 3 bases from J, with 7 bases between. The CDR3 sequence is CASKGGYNSPLHF. The CDR3 DNA is TGTGCCAGCAAAGGGGGCTATAATTCACCCCTCCACTTT.

The V call is TRBV4-1, the J call TRBJ2-4, with 9 positions matching TRBD1. Germline loops: CDR1 MGHRA, CDR2 YSYEKL. CDR3 length equals 15 residues. The V segment lost 5 bases and the J segment 7 bases; nucleotides outside the gene matches: 9. The CDR3 DNA reads TGCGCCAGCAGCAATCCGGGACAGGGTAGGAACATTCAGTACTTC. This encodes CASSNPGQGRNIQYF.

This clone was detected once. The rearrangement links TRBV28 to TRBJ1-5; no clear D. This CDR3 comprises 12 residues. Germline V CDR1 and CDR2: MDHEN, SYDVKM. Trimming shortened V by 7 bases and J by 7 bases, and 11 bases separated the two germline ends. As DNA, the CDR3 is TGTGCCAGCACCCCCCCCGGGCAGCCCCAGCATTTT. Its translation: CASTPPGQPQHF.

This clone was seen repeatedly, ten times or more. The J gene is TRBJ1-5, the V gene TRBV19; the match to TRBD1 covers 9 bases. The CDR3 is made up of 14 amino acids. V shed 7 bases and J 7 bases; nucleotides not matched to a gene: 8. Germline V gene data show CDR1 as LNHDA and CDR2 as SQIVND (reference sequence). CDR3 loop: CASKVGQGLQPQHF. The CDR3 DNA follows: TGTGCCAGTAAAGTGGGACAGGGCCTCCAGCCCCAGCATTTT.

V is TRBV4-3 and J is TRBJ1-2; D gene unclear. CDR3 length equals 15 residues. Trimming removed 1 base from V and 4 bases from J, with 13 bases in between. Per germline, CDR1 LGHNA and CDR2 YSLEER. For the CDR3, the DNA is TGCGCCAGCAGCCAAGCCTCCCGAGGGAGCTATGGCTACACCTTC. Its translation: CASSQASRGSYGYTF.

The chain recombines TRBV29-1 with TRBJ1-2; 7 positions match TRBD1. CDR1 is SQVTM and CDR2 is ANQGSEA in the germline V gene. Trimming took 6 bases from V and 6 from J; bases not matched to a gene: 7. This CDR3 region has 12 residues. CDR3 protein: CSVKTGINGYTF. The CDR3 coding sequence is TGCAGCGTCAAGACAGGGATTAATGGCTACACCTTC. The full variable domain, rest sourced from reference TRBV29-1 and TRBJ1-2, is SAVISQKPSRDICQRGTSLTIQCQVDSQVTMMFWYRQQPGQSLTLIATANQGSEATYESGFVIDKFPISRPNLTFSTLTVSNMSPEDSSIYLCSVKTGINGYTFGSGTRLTVV.